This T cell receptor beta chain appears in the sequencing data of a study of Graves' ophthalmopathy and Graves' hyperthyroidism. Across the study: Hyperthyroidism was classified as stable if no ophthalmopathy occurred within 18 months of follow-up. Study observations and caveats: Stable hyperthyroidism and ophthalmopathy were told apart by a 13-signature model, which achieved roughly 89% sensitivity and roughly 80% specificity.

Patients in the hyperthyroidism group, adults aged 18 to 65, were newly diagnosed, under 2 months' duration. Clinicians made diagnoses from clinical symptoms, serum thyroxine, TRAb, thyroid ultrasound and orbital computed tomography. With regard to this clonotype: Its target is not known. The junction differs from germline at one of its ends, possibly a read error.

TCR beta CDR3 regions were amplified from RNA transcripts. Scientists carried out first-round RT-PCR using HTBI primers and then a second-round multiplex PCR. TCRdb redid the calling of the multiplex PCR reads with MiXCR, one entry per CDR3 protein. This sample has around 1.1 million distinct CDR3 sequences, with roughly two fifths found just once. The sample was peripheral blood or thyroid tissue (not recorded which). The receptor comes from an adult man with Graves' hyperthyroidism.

CDR3 coding DNA: TGTGCCACCCGATACGGGATGAACACTGAAGCTTTC. As protein: CATRYGMNTEAF. V usage is TRBV15 and J usage is TRBJ2-6; perhaps TRBD2 as D (5 bases). CDR3 size: 12 residues. Germline V gives CDR1 LNHNV, CDR2 YYDKDF (reference sequence).